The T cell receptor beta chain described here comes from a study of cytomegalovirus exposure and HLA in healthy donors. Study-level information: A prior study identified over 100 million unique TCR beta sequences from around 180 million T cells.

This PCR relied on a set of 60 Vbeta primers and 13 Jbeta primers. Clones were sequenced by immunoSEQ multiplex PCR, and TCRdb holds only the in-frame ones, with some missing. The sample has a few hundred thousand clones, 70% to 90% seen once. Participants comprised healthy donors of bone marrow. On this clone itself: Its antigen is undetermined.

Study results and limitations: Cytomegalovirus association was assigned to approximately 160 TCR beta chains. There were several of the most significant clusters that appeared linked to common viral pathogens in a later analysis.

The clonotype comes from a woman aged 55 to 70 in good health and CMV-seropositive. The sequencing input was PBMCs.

The CDR3 sequence: CASSPGTAYGYTF. The CDR3 DNA sequence: TGTGCCAGCAGCCCTGGGACAGCCTATGGCTACACCTTC. V and J are TRBV7-9 and TRBJ1-2, with 7 bases aligning to TRBD1. The CDR3 is 13 residues long. After removal of 5 bases from V and 4 bases from J, the junction contained 4 bases not matched to a gene. Germline CDR1 and CDR2: SEHNR and FQNEAQ (reference sequence).